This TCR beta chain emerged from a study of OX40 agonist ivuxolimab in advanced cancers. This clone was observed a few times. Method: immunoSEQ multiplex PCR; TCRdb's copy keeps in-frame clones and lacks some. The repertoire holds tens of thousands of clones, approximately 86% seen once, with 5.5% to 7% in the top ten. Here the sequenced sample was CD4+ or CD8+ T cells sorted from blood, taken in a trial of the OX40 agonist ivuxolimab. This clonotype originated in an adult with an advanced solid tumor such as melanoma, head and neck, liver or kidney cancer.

The CDR3 DNA reads as TGTGCCAGCAGCTTAGCTCTCTTGAAAGAGCAGTACTTC. Amino acid sequence: CASSLALLKEQYF. The gene calls are TRBV7-8 and TRBJ2-7; D gene uncertain. The V end lost 0 bases, the J end lost 7 bases, and 10 bases lay between the germline ends. This CDR3 is 13 amino acids long. Germline CDR1 and CDR2: SGHVS and FQNEAQ.